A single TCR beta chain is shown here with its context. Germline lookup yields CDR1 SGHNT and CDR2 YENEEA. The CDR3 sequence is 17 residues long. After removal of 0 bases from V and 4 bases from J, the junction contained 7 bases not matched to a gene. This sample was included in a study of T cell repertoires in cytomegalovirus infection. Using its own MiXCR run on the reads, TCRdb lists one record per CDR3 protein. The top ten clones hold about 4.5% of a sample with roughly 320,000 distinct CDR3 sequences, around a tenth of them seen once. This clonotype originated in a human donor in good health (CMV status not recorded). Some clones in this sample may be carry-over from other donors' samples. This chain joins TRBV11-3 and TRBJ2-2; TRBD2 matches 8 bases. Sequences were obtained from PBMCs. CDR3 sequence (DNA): TGTGCCAGCAGCTTAGATTCCCAGCGGGGGTCCACCGGGGAGCTGTTTTTT. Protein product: CASSLDSQRGSTGELFF. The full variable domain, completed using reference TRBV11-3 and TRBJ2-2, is EAGVVQSPRYKIIEKKQPVAFWCNPISGHNTLYWYLQNLGQGPELLIRYENEEAVDDSQLPKDRFSAERLKGVDSTLKIQPAELGDSAVYLCASSLDSQRGSTGELFFGEGSRLTVL.